This passage covers 13 T cell receptor beta chains from one sample sequenced in a study of T cell responses to AZD1222 COVID-19 vaccine. Some clones are missing from TCRdb's copy, which holds only in-frame ones; the method was immunoSEQ multiplex PCR. There are about 110,000 clones in the sample; about nine tenths occur only once, and roughly 8% lies in the top ten. Source: peripheral blood, taken 28 days after the second AZD1222 dose. The receptors come from an adult who received the AZD1222 COVID-19 vaccine.

The V gene is TRBV7-9, the J gene TRBJ2-7; unclear D gene. The CDR3 is made up of 12 amino acids. V lost 4 bases and J lost 4, with 8 bases in between. Germline assignment: CDR1 SEHNR and CDR2 FQNEAQ (reference sequence). CDR3 protein: CASSSMGYEQYF. In DNA, the CDR3 is TGTGCCAGCAGCTCCATGGGTTACGAGCAGTACTTC.

As concerns this clone: Since a much larger clone is just one base distant, this may be a read error. The chain carries TRBV3-1 (or the pseudogene TRBV3-2) and TRBJ1-2, with D possibly matching TRBD1 (5 bases). Deletions cut 4 bases from V and 6 bases from J, with 12 bases between. The germline gives CDR1 LGHDT, CDR2 YNNKEL (reference sequence). This CDR3 contains 13 residues. This CDR3 is CASSRQGSHGYTF. The CDR3 coding sequence is TGTGCCAGCAGCCGGCAGGGAAGCCATGGCTACACCTTC.

The chain has TRBV5-1 and TRBJ2-2; tentative D call: TRBD2 (5 bases). Trimming cost V 4 bases and J 3 bases, with 13 bases left between them. Germline V gene lookup returns CDR1 SGHRS and CDR2 YFSETQ. There are 15 residues in the CDR3. The CDR3, as DNA: TGCGCCAGCAGCACGAGCGGAGCCTACACCGGGGAGCTGTTTTTT. Amino acids: CASSTSGAYTGELFF. The whole variable domain, filled in from reference TRBV5-1 and TRBJ2-2, reads KAGVTQTPRYLIKTRGQQVTLSCSPISGHRSVSWYQQTPGQGLQFLFEYFSETQRNKGNFPGRFSGRQFSNSRSEMNVSTLELGDSALYLCASSTSGAYTGELFFGEGSRLTVL.

This chain connects TRBV5-6 to TRBJ2-3, with 14 bases aligning to TRBD2. J was trimmed by 2 bases and V by 3 bases; bases with no gene match: 8. The germline V gene has CDR1 SGHDT and CDR2 YYEEEE. The CDR3 is made up of 18 amino acids. Here the CDR3 reads CASSSPGTSGGYTDTQYF. The CDR3 DNA is TGTGCCAGCAGCTCTCCCGGGACTAGCGGGGGCTACACAGATACGCAGTATTTT.

CDR3 residues: CASSQDLENRAILDGYTF. DNA of the CDR3: TGTGCCAGCAGCCAAGATTTGGAGAACAGGGCAATTTTAGATGGCTACACCTTC. V usage is TRBV14 and J usage is TRBJ1-2; D possibly corresponds to TRBD1 (6 bases). The CDR3 spans 18 residues. Trimming stripped 0 bases from V and 6 bases from J, with 23 bases between. Germline-derived CDR1 and CDR2 are SGHDN and FVKESK.

The V and J genes are TRBV19 and TRBJ1-1, with D possibly being TRBD1 (6 bases). Germline V gives CDR1 LNHDA, CDR2 SQIVND (reference sequence). The CDR3 is 13 amino acids. V lost 2 bases, J lost 11 bases, and 15 bases lay in between. The CDR3 DNA is TGTGCCAGTAGTATACCCCGGACAGTCCAGGCTTTCTTT. Amino acids: CASSIPRTVQAFF.

The table lists this clone with a count of one. V usage is TRBV19 and J usage is TRBJ1-4; 8 bases line up with TRBD1. Germline V gene data show CDR1 as LNHDA and CDR2 as SQIVND (reference sequence). This CDR3 is 14 amino acids long. With V trimmed by 3 bases and J by 3 bases, 0 bases remained unmatched. The chain's CDR3 is CASSMDRANEKLFF. The CDR3 DNA sequence: TGTGCCAGTAGTATGGACAGGGCTAATGAAAAACTGTTTTTT.

This clone occurred a few times. V is TRBV6-2 or TRBV6-3 and J is TRBJ2-2; TRBD1 aligns across 9 bases. The CDR3 is made up of 16 amino acids. Germline CDR1 is MNHEY and CDR2 is SVGEGT. Germline trimming cut 4 bases from V and 3 bases from J; bases unmatched to any gene: 6. CDR3 coding DNA: TGTGCCAGCAGTTTGGTAGGGGACAGGGACACCGGGGAGCTGTTTTTT. Amino acids: CASSLVGDRDTGELFF.

The chain employs TRBV5-1 and TRBJ2-5; D possibly corresponds to TRBD1 (5 bases). The CDR3 sequence is 15 residues long. CDR1 and CDR2 (germline): SGHRS, YFSETQ. Trimming removed 0 bases from V and 3 bases from J, with 12 bases in between. The CDR3 coding sequence is TGCGCCAGCAGCTTGGTTATGGGGCGCGAAGAGACCCAGTACTTC. The encoded protein is CASSLVMGREETQYF. Combining the CDR3 with reference TRBV5-1 and TRBJ2-5 gives the whole variable domain KAGVTQTPRYLIKTRGQQVTLSCSPISGHRSVSWYQQTPGQGLQFLFEYFSETQRNKGNFPGRFSGRQFSNSRSEMNVSTLELGDSALYLCASSLVMGREETQYFGPGTRLLVL.

The chain couples TRBV9 to TRBJ2-4, with D possibly being TRBD1 (5 bases). The CDR3 extends over 20 amino acids. Germline lookup yields CDR1 SGDLS and CDR2 YYNGEE. V gave up 4 bases and J gave up 3 bases, with 29 bases separating them. CDR3 sequence: CASSTPTQGGPLEGKNIQYF. In DNA form, the CDR3 reads TGTGCCAGCAGCACACCAACCCAGGGTGGGCCCCTAGAAGGCAAAAACATTCAGTACTTC.

The chain recombines TRBV5-6 with TRBJ1-1; D is uncertain. V was cut by 4 bases and J by 0 bases, with 13 bases left in between. The CDR3 length is 15 residues. Per germline, CDR1 SGHDT and CDR2 YYEEEE. This chain's CDR3 is CASSVGLRMNTEAFF. DNA of the CDR3: TGTGCCAGCAGCGTAGGGTTAAGGATGAACACTGAAGCTTTCTTT.

The chain couples TRBV5-1 to TRBJ2-3; D uncertain. The CDR3 is made up of 16 amino acids. Trimming cost V 6 bases and J 0 bases, with 17 bases left between them. Germline V CDR1 and CDR2: SGHRS, YFSETQ. In nucleotides, the CDR3 is TGCGCCAGCACCCATCAACAGCCTTCTAGCACAGATACGCAGTATTTT. Amino acids: CASTHQQPSSTDTQYF.

V and J are TRBV11-1 and TRBJ2-2; 10 nucleotides line up with TRBD1. There are 19 residues in the CDR3. Trimming cost V 0 bases and J 7 bases; bases outside gene matches: 14. In germline, CDR1 is SGHAT, CDR2 FQDESV (reference sequence). CDR3: CASSLAQIWTGGMDGELFF. The CDR3 region has the DNA TGTGCCAGCAGCTTAGCGCAAATTTGGACAGGGGGAATGGACGGGGAGCTGTTTTTT.